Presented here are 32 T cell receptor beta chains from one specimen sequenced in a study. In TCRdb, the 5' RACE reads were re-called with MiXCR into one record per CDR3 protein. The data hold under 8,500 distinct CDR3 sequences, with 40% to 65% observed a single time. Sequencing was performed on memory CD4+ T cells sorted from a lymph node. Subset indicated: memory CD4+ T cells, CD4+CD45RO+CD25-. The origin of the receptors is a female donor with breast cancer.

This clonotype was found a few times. The CDR3 coding sequence is TGTGCCAGCAAGAAAGCTGACCCCACCCTCCACTTT. This gives the protein CASKKADPTLHF. The chain uses TRBV2 and TRBJ1-6; D remains ambiguous. Germline V gene sequence: CDR1 SNHLY, CDR2 FYNNEI. The CDR3 loop spans 12 amino acids. V was clipped by 7 bases and J by 14 bases, with 15 bases between them.

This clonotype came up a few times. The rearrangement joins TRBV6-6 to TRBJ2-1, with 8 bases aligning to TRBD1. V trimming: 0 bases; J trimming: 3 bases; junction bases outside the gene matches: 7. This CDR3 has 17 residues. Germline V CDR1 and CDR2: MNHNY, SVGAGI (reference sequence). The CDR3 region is CASSYSPAGGLYNEQFF. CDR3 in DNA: TGTGCCAGCAGTTACTCCCCCGCAGGGGGCCTCTACAATGAGCAGTTCTTC.

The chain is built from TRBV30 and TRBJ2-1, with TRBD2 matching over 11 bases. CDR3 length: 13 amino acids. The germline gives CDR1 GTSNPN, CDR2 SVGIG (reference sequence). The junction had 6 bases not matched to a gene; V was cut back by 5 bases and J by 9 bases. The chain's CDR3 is CAWASSGRLEQFF. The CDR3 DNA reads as TGTGCCTGGGCTTCTAGCGGGAGGCTTGAGCAGTTCTTC.

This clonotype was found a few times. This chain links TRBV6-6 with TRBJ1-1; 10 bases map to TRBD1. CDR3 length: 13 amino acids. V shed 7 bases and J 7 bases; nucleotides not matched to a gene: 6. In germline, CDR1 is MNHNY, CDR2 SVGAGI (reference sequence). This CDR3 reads CASNRQGAFEAFF. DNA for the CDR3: TGTGCCAGCAACAGACAGGGGGCTTTTGAAGCTTTCTTT.

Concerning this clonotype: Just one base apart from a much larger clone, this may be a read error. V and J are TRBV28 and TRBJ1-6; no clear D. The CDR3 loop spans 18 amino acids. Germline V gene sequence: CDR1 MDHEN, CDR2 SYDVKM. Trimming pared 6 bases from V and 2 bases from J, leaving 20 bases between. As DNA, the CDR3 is TGTGCCAGCAGAACCCCCCTAACCGGGAGCCCCTATAATTCACCCCTCCACTTT. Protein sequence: CASRTPLTGSPYNSPLHF. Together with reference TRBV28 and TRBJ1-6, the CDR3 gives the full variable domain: DVKVTQSSRYLVKRTGEKVFLECVQDMDHENMFWYRQDPGLGLRLIYFSYDVKMKEKGDIPEGYSVSREKKERFSLILESASTNQTSMYLCASRTPLTGSPYNSPLHFGNGTRLTVT.

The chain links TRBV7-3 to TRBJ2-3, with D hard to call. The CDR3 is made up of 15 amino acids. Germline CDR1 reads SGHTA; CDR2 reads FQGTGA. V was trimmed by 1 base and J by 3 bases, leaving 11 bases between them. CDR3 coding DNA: TGTGCCAGCAGCTTAAGGCAGATGGGGACAGATACGCAGTATTTT. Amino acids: CASSLRQMGTDTQYF.

The CDR3 region has the DNA TGTGCCAGCAGTTTAGCGGTTGGGGCTAACTATGGCTACACCTTC. Translating it yields CASSLAVGANYGYTF. V is TRBV12-3 or TRBV12-4 and J is TRBJ1-2; D remains ambiguous. CDR3 size: 15 residues. Deletions cut 0 bases from V and 0 bases from J, with 8 bases between.

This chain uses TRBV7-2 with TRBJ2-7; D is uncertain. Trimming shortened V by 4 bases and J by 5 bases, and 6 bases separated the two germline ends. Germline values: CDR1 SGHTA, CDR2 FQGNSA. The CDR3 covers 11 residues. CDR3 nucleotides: TGTGCCAGCAGCTCCAATCACGAGCAGTACTTC. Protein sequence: CASSSNHEQYF. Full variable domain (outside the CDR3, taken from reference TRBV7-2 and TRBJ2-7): GAGVSQSPSNKVTEKGKDVELRCDPISGHTALYWYRQSLGQGLEFLIYFQGNSAPDKSGLPSDRFSAERTGGSVSTLTIQRTQQEDSAVYLCASSSNHEQYFGPGTRLTVT.

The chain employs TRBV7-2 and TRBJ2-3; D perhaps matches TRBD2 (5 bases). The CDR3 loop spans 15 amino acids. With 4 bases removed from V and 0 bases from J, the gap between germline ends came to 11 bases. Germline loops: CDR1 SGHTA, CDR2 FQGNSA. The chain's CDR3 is CASSSMEASTDTQYF. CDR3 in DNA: TGTGCCAGCAGCTCGATGGAGGCGAGCACAGATACGCAGTATTTT.

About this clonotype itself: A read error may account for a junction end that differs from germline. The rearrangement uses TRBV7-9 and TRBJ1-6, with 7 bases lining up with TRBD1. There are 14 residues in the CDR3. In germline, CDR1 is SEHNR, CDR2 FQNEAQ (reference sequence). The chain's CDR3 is CASSPGTAYSPLRF. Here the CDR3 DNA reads TGTGCCAGCAGCCCCGGGACAGCCTATTCACCCCTCCGCTTT.

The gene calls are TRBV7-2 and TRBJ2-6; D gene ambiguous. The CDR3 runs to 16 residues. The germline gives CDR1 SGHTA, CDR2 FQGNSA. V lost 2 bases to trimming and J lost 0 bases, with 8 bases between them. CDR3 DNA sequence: TGTGCCAGCAGCTTAACCTACCTCTCTGGGGCCAACGTCCTGACTTTC. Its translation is CASSLTYLSGANVLTF. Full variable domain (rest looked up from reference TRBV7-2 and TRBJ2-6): GAGVSQSPSNKVTEKGKDVELRCDPISGHTALYWYRQSLGQGLEFLIYFQGNSAPDKSGLPSDRFSAERTGGSVSTLTIQRTQQEDSAVYLCASSLTYLSGANVLTFGAGSRLTVL.

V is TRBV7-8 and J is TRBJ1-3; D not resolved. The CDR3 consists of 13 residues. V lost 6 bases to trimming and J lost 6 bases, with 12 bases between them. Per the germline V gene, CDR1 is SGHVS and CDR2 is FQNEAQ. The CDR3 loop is CASREYGLNTIYF. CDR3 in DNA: TGTGCCAGCAGAGAATACGGGTTAAACACCATATATTTT.

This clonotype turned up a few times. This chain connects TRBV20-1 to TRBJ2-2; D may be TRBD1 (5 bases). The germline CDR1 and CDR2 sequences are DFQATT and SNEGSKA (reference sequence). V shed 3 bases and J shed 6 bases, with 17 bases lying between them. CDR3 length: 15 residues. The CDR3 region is CSASPLRAGPGELFF. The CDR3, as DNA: TGCAGTGCTAGTCCACTCAGGGCCGGGCCCGGGGAGCTGTTTTTT.

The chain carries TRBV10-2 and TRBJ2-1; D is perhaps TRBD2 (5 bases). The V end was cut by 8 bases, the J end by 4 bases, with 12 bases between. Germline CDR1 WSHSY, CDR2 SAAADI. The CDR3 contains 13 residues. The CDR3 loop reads CASAEDMYNEQFF. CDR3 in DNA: TGCGCCAGCGCGGAGGATATGTACAATGAGCAGTTCTTC.

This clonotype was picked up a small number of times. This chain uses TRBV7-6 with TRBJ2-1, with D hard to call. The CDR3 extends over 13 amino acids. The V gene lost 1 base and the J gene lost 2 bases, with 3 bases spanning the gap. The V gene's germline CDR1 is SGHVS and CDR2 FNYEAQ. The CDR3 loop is CASSLEAYNEQFF. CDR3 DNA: TGTGCCAGCAGCTTAGAGGCCTACAATGAGCAGTTCTTC. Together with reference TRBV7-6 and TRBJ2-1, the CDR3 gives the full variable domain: GAGVSQSPRYKVTKRGQDVALRCDPISGHVSLYWYRQALGQGPEFLTYFNYEAQQDKSGLPNDRFSAERPEGSISTLTIQRTEQRDSAMYRCASSLEAYNEQFFGPGTRLTVL.

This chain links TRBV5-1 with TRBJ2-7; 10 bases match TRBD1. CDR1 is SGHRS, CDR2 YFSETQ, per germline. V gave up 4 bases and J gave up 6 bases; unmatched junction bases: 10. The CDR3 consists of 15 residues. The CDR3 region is CASSNAGTGVSEQYF. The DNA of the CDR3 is TGCGCCAGCAGCAACGCCGGGACAGGGGTTTCCGAGCAGTACTTC.

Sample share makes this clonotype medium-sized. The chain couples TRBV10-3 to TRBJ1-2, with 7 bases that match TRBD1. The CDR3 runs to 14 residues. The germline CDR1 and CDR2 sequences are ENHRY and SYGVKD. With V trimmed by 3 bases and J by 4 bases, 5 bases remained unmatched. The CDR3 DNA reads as TGTGCCATCAGTGAAACAGGGGAGGGCTATGGCTACACCTTC. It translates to CAISETGEGYGYTF.

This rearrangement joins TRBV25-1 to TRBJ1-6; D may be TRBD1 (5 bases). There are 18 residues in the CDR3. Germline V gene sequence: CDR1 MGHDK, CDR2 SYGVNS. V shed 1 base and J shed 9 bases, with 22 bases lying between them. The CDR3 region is CASSEFPRNQGFSSPLHF. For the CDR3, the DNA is TGTGCCAGCAGTGAATTCCCCAGAAACCAGGGATTTAGTTCACCCCTCCACTTT.

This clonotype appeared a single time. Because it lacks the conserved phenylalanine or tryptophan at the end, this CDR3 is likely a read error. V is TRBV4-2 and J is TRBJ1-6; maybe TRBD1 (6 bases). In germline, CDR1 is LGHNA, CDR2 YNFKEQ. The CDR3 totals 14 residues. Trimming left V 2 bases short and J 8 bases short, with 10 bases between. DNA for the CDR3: TGTGCCAGCAGCCAACGGGGGCTGGATTCACCCCTCCACTCT. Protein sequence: CASSQRGLDSPLHS.

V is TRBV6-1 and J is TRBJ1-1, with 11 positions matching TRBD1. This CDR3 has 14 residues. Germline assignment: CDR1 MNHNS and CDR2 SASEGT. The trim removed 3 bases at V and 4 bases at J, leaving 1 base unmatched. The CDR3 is CASSEDRGLTEAFF. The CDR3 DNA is TGTGCCAGCAGTGAGGACAGGGGGCTCACTGAAGCTTTCTTT.

This chain's CDR3 is CASTKRRLSLSINYGYTF. CDR3 bases: TGTGCCAGCACCAAAAGGAGGCTTTCCTTATCTATTAACTATGGCTACACCTTC. The chain has TRBV12-3 or TRBV12-4 and TRBJ1-2; D not certain. This CDR3 has 18 residues. The V and J ends lost 7 bases and 1 base respectively, with 25 bases between them.

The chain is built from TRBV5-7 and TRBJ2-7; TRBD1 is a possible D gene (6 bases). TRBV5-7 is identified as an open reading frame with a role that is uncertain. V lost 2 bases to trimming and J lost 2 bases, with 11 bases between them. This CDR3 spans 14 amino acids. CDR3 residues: CASSLEQGAYEQYF. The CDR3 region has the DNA TGTGCCAGCAGCTTAGAACAGGGAGCCTACGAGCAGTACTTC.

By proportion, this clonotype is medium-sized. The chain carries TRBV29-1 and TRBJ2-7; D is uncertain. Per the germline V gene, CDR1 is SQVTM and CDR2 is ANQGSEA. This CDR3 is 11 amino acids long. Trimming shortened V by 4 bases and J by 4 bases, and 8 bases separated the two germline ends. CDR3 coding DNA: TGCAGCGTTGTGTCGGATTACGAGCAGTACTTC. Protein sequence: CSVVSDYEQYF.

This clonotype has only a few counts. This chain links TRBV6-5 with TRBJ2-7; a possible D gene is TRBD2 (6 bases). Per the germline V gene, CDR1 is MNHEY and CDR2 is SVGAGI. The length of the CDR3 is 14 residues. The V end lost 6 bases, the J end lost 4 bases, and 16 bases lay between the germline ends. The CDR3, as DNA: TGTGCCAGCAGACAATCCGGGACTCTATACGAGCAGTACTTC. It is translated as CASRQSGTLYEQYF.

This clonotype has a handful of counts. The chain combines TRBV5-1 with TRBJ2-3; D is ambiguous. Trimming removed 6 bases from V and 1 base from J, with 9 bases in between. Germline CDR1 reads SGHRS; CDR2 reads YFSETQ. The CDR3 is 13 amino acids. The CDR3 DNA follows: TGCGCCAGCACCATAACAGGCACAGATACGCAGTATTTT. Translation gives CASTITGTDTQYF.

Here the CDR3 reads CASSPVSKDTEAFF. The CDR3 coding sequence is TGTGCCAGCTCTCCTGTCAGCAAGGACACTGAAGCTTTCTTT. The chain links TRBV18 to TRBJ1-1; D remains ambiguous. In germline, CDR1 is KGHSH, CDR2 LQKENI. The CDR3 length is 14 residues. Trimming stripped 6 bases from V and 3 bases from J, with 14 bases between. The whole variable domain, remainder taken from reference TRBV18 and TRBJ1-1, is NAGVMQNPRHLVRRRGQEARLRCSPMKGHSHVYWYRQLPEEGLKFMVYLQKENIIDESGMPKERFSAEFPKEGPSILRIQQVVRGDSAAYFCASSPVSKDTEAFFGQGTRLTVV.

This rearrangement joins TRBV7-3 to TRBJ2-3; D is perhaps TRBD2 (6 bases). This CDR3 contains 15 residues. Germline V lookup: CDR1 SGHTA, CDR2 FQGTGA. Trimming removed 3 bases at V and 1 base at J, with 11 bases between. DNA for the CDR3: TGTGCCAGCAGCTTCCGGGGGTTCGGCACAGATACGCAGTATTTT. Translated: CASSFRGFGTDTQYF.

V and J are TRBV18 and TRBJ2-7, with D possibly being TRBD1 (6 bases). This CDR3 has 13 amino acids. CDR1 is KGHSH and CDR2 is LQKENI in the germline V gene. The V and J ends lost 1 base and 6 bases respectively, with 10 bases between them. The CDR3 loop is CASSPLRGSEQYF. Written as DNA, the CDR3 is TGTGCCAGCTCACCACTTAGGGGGAGCGAGCAGTACTTC. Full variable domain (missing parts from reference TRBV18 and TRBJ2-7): NAGVMQNPRHLVRRRGQEARLRCSPMKGHSHVYWYRQLPEEGLKFMVYLQKENIIDESGMPKERFSAEFPKEGPSILRIQQVVRGDSAAYFCASSPLRGSEQYFGPGTRLTVT.

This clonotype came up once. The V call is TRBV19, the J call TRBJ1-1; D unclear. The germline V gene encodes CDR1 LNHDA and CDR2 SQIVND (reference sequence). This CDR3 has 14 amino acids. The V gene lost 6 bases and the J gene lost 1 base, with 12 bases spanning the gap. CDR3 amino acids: CASSPRLSNTEAFF. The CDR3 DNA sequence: TGTGCCAGTAGCCCGAGATTATCGAACACTGAAGCTTTCTTT.

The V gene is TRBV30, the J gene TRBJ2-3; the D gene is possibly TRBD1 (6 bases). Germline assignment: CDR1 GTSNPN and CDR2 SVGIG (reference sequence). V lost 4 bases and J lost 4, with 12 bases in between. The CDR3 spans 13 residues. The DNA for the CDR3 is TGTGCCTGGAACTTACAGGGAGCAGATACGCAGTATTTT. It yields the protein CAWNLQGADTQYF. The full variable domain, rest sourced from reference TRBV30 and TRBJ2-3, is SQTIHQWPATLVQPVGSPLSLECTVEGTSNPNLYWYRQAAGRGLQLLFYSVGIGQISSEVPQNLSASRPQDRQFILSSKKLLLSDSGFYLCAWNLQGADTQYFGPGTRLTVL.

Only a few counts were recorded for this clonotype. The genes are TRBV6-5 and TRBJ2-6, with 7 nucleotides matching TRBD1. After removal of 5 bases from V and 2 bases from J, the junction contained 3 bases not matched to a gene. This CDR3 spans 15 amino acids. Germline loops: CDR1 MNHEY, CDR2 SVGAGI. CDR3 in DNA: TGTGCCAGCAGTCTTGACAGGGCTGGGGCCAACGTCCTGACTTTC. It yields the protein CASSLDRAGANVLTF.

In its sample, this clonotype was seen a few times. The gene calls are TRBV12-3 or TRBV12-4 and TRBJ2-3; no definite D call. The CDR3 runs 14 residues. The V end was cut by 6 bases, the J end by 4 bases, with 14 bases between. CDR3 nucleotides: TGTGCCAGCAGCGGAAATAACGGACCAGATACGCAGTATTTT. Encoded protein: CASSGNNGPDTQYF.